The clone carrying this T cell receptor beta chain was counted between two and nine times. This sample was taken from a study of blood T cell repertoires in COVID-19. About the study: Sites in the United States, Italy and Spain provided acute and convalescent COVID-19 samples.

The table came from immunoSEQ multiplex PCR; TCRdb's copy has only in-frame clones and leaves some out. The profile shows more than 150,000 clones, about nine tenths of them singletons. The CDR3 runs 13 residues. V was pared by 1 base and J by 6 bases, with 1 base of the junction left unmatched. CDR1 is MNHEY, CDR2 SMNVEV, per germline (reference sequence). This sequence originates from a man aged 35 to 55 with acute or convalescent COVID-19. The specimen was peripheral blood. V gene TRBV27 combines with J gene TRBJ1-1, with 8 bases identical to TRBD1. CDR3 region: CASSLLQGAEAFF. CDR3 sequence (DNA): TGTGCCAGCAGTTTATTACAGGGGGCTGAAGCTTTCTTT.